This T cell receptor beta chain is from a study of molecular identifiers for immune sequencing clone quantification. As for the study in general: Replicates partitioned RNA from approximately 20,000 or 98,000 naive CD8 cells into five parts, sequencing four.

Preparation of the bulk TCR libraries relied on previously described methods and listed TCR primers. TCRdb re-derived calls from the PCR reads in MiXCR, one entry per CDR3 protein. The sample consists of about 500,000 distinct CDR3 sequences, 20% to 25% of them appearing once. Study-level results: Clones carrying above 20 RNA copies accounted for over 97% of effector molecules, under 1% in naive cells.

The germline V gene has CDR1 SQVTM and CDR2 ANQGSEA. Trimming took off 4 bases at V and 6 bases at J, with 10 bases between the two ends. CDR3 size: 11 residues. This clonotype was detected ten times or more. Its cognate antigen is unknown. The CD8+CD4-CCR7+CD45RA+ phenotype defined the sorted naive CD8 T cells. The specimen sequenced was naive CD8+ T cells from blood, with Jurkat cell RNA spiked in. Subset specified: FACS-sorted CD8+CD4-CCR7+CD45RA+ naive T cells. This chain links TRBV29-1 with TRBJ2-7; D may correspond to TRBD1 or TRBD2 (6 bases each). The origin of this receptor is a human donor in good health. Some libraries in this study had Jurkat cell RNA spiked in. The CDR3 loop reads CSVVQGGEQYF. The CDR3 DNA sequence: TGCAGCGTTGTACAGGGAGGCGAGCAGTACTTC.